The T cell receptor (beta chain) described here comes from a study of OX40 agonist ivuxolimab in advanced cancers. General study results and limits: Part of the nonresponder group also had normalized T-cell clonal expansion that was low. CD4+ and CD8+ T cells in blood underwent clonal expansion by week 6 at 0.1 to 3.0 mg/kg. Low clonal expansion, among the lowest seen, marked partial responders at 0.1-3.0 mg/kg.

Profiling relied on immunoSEQ multiplex PCR, and the TCRdb table lists in-frame clones only, not all of them. Among around 63,000 clones listed, roughly nine tenths were seen once. This clone was seen a single time. Antigen unknown. CDR3 size: 16 residues. Trimming shortened V by 0 bases and J by 2 bases, and 13 bases separated the two germline ends. Looked up from germline, CDR1 is MNHEY and CDR2 is SVGAGI. Here the sequenced sample was CD4+ or CD8+ T cells sorted from blood, taken in a trial of the OX40 agonist ivuxolimab. The TCR comes from an adult with an advanced solid tumor such as melanoma, head and neck, liver or kidney cancer. The rearrangement links TRBV6-5 to TRBJ1-2; D remains ambiguous. The CDR3: CASSYSMAAGNYGYTF. The CDR3 nucleotides read TGTGCCAGCAGTTACTCGATGGCAGCCGGAAACTATGGCTACACCTTC.